This passage covers 3 T cell receptor beta chains from one sample sequenced in a study of blood T cell repertoires in COVID-19. Clones were sequenced by immunoSEQ multiplex PCR, and TCRdb holds only the in-frame ones, with some missing. The data hold 250,000 to 350,000 clones, with roughly 87% observed a single time. The sample consisted of peripheral blood. The source of these receptors is a woman in her forties or fifties who had recovered from COVID-19.

This rearrangement joins TRBV5-5 to TRBJ2-1; no clear D. The CDR3 contains 12 residues. Trimming took 0 bases from V and 6 from J, leaving 4 bases between them. CDR1 is SGHKS and CDR2 is YYEKEE in the germline V gene (reference sequence). The CDR3 bases are TGTGCCAGCAGCTTGGTGAGCAATGAGCAGTTCTTC. Translated: CASSLVSNEQFF.

The chain carries TRBV5-1 and TRBJ2-7, with 8 bases identical to TRBD1. The CDR3 sequence is 14 residues long. In germline, CDR1 is SGHRS, CDR2 YFSETQ. Trimming cost V 1 base and J 5 bases; bases outside gene matches: 5. This CDR3 reads CASSLRQGAHEQYF. The CDR3 DNA is TGCGCCAGCAGCTTGCGGCAGGGGGCCCACGAGCAGTACTTC.

The chain combines TRBV7-2 with TRBJ1-2; D is undetermined. With 1 base removed from V and 5 bases from J, the gap between germline ends came to 11 bases. This CDR3 is 14 amino acids long. Germline-derived CDR1 and CDR2 are SGHTA and FQGNSA. The CDR3 protein is CASSLVSRFYGYTF. The DNA for the CDR3 is TGTGCCAGCAGCTTAGTATCCAGGTTTTATGGCTACACCTTC.